This T cell receptor beta chain was recorded in a study of patients and donors after allogeneic stem cell transplantation. This clonotype was seen only a few times. TCRdb used MiXCR to reprocess the RT-PCR reads, holding one entry per CDR3 protein. Among around 200,000 distinct CDR3 sequences listed, roughly two fifths were seen once. This CDR3 is 15 amino acids long. CDR1 LGHDT and CDR2 YNNKEL come from the germline V gene (reference sequence). V lost 1 base and J 4 bases, leaving 13 bases between the germline ends. This chain links TRBV3-1 with TRBJ1-2; D is ambiguous. Source material: blood, either unsorted or a sorted T cell fraction (not recorded which). This TCR was sampled from a human donor who was either an allogeneic HSCT recipient or a stem cell or donor lymphocyte infusion donor (not recorded which). It is not recorded whose cells these are; they may come from a transplant donor. In DNA form, the CDR3 reads TGTGCCAGCAGCCAAGGGGCAGGTAGTCCCTATGGCTACACCTTC. This codes for CASSQGAGSPYGYTF.